The 26 T cell receptor beta chains presented below share a single source sample, sequenced in a study of identical twins. TCRdb itself ran the 5' RACE reads through MiXCR, one entry per CDR3 protein. The repertoire holds roughly 1,500,000 distinct CDR3 sequences, with around 29% as singletons. Sample: cord blood. These receptors all come from a newborn girl in good health.

In its sample, this clonotype was seen a few times. The chain recombines TRBV7-6 with TRBJ2-7, with 11 bases lining up with TRBD2. The CDR3 contains 19 residues. The V and J ends lost 5 bases and 7 bases, in that order; junction bases with no gene match: 22. The germline V gene has CDR1 SGHVS and CDR2 FNYEAQ. CDR3 bases: TGTGCCAGCAGCGATATCCCGCCACCACTAGCGGGAGTTATCTATGAGCAGTACTTC. It encodes CASSDIPPPLAGVIYEQYF.

CDR3 bases: TGTGCCATCAGTGAGCACGGGGGAGTAATCTCCTACGAGCAGTTCTTC. It yields the protein CAISEHGGVISYEQFF. The V and J genes are TRBV10-3 and TRBJ2-1; possible D gene TRBD2, 6 bases. Trimming took 2 bases from V and 10 from J, leaving 21 bases between them. This CDR3 has 16 amino acids. Germline CDR1 is ENHRY and CDR2 is SYGVKD.

This clonotype was counted between two and nine times. The rearrangement joins TRBV4-1 to TRBJ1-2; D ambiguous. The CDR3 extends over 15 amino acids. V was pared by 2 bases and J by 4 bases, with 14 bases between. Germline lookup yields CDR1 MGHRA and CDR2 YSYEKL. CDR3 DNA sequence: TGCGCCAGCAGCCAATTCCCTCCTGCTGGCTATGGCTACACCTTC. Translation: CASSQFPPAGYGYTF.

This clonotype was counted only a few times. This chain links TRBV3-1 with TRBJ2-3, with TRBD2 identical over 8 bases. The V segment lost 11 bases and the J segment 4 bases; nucleotides outside the gene matches: 5. CDR1 is LGHDT and CDR2 is YNNKEL in the germline V gene (reference sequence). The CDR3 totals 12 residues. CDR3 protein: CADPGGSDTQYF. In nucleotides, the CDR3 is TGTGCCGACCCGGGAGGGTCAGATACGCAGTATTTT.

This clonotype was seen only a few times. The chain employs TRBV4-2 and TRBJ2-5, with 8 bases lining up with TRBD2. CDR1 is LGHNA, CDR2 YNFKEQ, per germline. CDR3 length: 17 residues. V was clipped by 1 base and J by 4 bases; unmatched bases: 11. CDR3 DNA sequence: TGTGCCAGCAGCCAAGGAGAACGAGCGGGAGACGGAGAGACCCAGTACTTC. This encodes CASSQGERAGDGETQYF.

V usage is TRBV20-1 and J usage is TRBJ2-3; D is tentatively TRBD1 or TRBD2 (6 bases each). The CDR3 has 18 residues. V gave up 0 bases and J gave up 4 bases, with 23 bases separating them. Per germline, CDR1 DFQATT and CDR2 SNEGSKA (reference sequence). CDR3 loop: CSARDAELRARGPDTQYF. The DNA for the CDR3 is TGCAGTGCTAGAGACGCCGAACTCCGGGCCCGGGGGCCAGATACGCAGTATTTT.

A note on this clonotype: At one of its ends the junction is not consistent with the germline gene, which may arise from a read error. The gene calls are TRBV7-9 and TRBJ2-3; TRBD2 matches 15 bases. Germline CDR1 reads SEHNR; CDR2 reads FQNEAQ (reference sequence). CDR3 length equals 20 residues. The CDR3 nucleotides read TGTGCCAGCAGCACCCTCCGCGGACTAGCGGGGGGGACTAGCATAGATACGCAGTATTTT. Protein product: CASSTLRGLAGGTSIDTQYF.

The sample holds many counts of this clonotype. The chain recombines TRBV3-1 with TRBJ2-1, with 9 bases lining up with TRBD2. This CDR3 has 15 residues. The germline V gene has CDR1 LGHDT and CDR2 YNNKEL (reference sequence). Losses at the gene ends were 3 bases for V and 2 bases for J; bases not matched to a gene: 2. CDR3 in DNA: TGTGCCAGCAGCCAGCGGGGGGGCCCCTACAATGAGCAGTTCTTC. Protein product: CASSQRGGPYNEQFF.

The V gene is TRBV4-1, the J gene TRBJ1-5; D is perhaps TRBD1 (5 bases). Germline values: CDR1 MGHRA, CDR2 YSYEKL. The CDR3 covers 14 residues. The V end lost 1 base, the J end lost 7 bases, and 11 bases lay between the germline ends. CDR3 coding DNA: TGCGCCAGCAGCCAAGCATGGGGGTACCAGCCCCAGCATTTT. It specifies CASSQAWGYQPQHF.

In its sample, this clonotype was seen a few times. This sequence joins TRBV20-1 and TRBJ2-5; D perhaps matches TRBD2 (7 bases). This CDR3 comprises 16 residues. CDR1 DFQATT and CDR2 SNEGSKA come from the germline V gene (reference sequence). V was shortened by 2 bases and J by 4 bases, with 20 bases between the two germline ends. In DNA, the CDR3 is TGCAGTGCTAGATGGCCAAACCGGGGGGCAGTAGAGACCCAGTACTTC. Translation: CSARWPNRGAVETQYF.

The rearrangement joins TRBV3-1 to TRBJ2-3; D remains ambiguous. The CDR3 sequence is 13 residues long. Germline V gene data show CDR1 as LGHDT and CDR2 as YNNKEL (reference sequence). The V gene lost 3 bases and the J gene lost 6 bases, with 10 bases spanning the gap. CDR3 in DNA: TGTGCCAGCAGCCAGGGTCCTTTTGATACGCAGTATTTT. This gives the protein CASSQGPFDTQYF.

The chain employs TRBV6-1 and TRBJ2-2, with 11 positions matching TRBD1. CDR1 and CDR2 (germline): MNHNS, SASEGT. This CDR3 spans 15 amino acids. With 4 bases clipped from V and 9 bases from J, the junction kept 7 bases outside the gene matches. The CDR3 sequence is CASSVLGQGARELFF. The CDR3 nucleotides are TGTGCCAGCAGTGTCCTCGGACAGGGGGCCAGGGAGCTGTTTTTT.

The gene calls are TRBV29-1 and TRBJ1-1, with D perhaps TRBD1 (6 bases). This CDR3 is 13 amino acids long. Germline loops: CDR1 SQVTM, CDR2 ANQGSEA. CDR3 DNA sequence: TGCAGTGGTTTTGGGGTGGGGGGCGCTGAAGCTTTCTTT. Translation: CSGFGVGGAEAFF.

This clonotype was recorded many times. The rearrangement links TRBV25-1 to TRBJ1-2; D is undetermined. Germline V gene sequence: CDR1 MGHDK, CDR2 SYGVNS. V was pared by 3 bases and J by 3 bases, with 8 bases between. This CDR3 comprises 13 residues. This CDR3 reads CASSEEVDYGYTF. For the CDR3, the DNA is TGTGCCAGCAGTGAGGAAGTTGACTATGGCTACACCTTC.

This clonotype was picked up a small number of times. The genes are TRBV14 and TRBJ2-7, with 8 bases that match TRBD2. Germline CDR1 and CDR2: SGHDN and FVKESK. V dropped 3 bases and J dropped 2; count of bases not matched to a gene: 6. The CDR3 consists of 15 residues. The DNA of the CDR3 is TGTGCCAGCAGCCATCCCCGGGAGGGCCCCTACGAGCAGTACTTC. Translation gives CASSHPREGPYEQYF.

CDR3 nucleotides: TGTGCCAGCAGCTCCGGGACAGGAGCTAATGAAAAACTGTTTTTT. Translation gives CASSSGTGANEKLFF. The chain has TRBV5-8 and TRBJ1-4; 8 nucleotides match TRBD1. The ends lost 3 bases at V and 3 bases at J; junction bases unmatched: 4. The germline CDR1 and CDR2 sequences are SGHTS and YDEGEE. The CDR3 runs 15 residues.

In this sample, this clonotype turned up a few times. The chain joins TRBV20-1 to TRBJ2-1, with D possibly TRBD1 on 6 matching bases. V lost 5 bases, J lost 0 bases, and 14 bases lay in between. The length of the CDR3 is 15 residues. Germline V gives CDR1 DFQATT, CDR2 SNEGSKA (reference sequence). Here the CDR3 reads CSAATGLSSYNEQFF. The CDR3 coding sequence is TGCAGTGCTGCGACAGGTCTAAGCTCCTACAATGAGCAGTTCTTC.

The CDR3 region is CASSPPEAKNIQYF. DNA of the CDR3: TGTGCCAGCAGTCCACCGGAGGCCAAAAACATTCAGTACTTC. V is TRBV6-6 and J is TRBJ2-4; no clear D. Germline assignment: CDR1 MNHNY and CDR2 SVGAGI (reference sequence). V lost 5 bases and J lost 1, with 9 bases in between. The CDR3 is made up of 14 amino acids.

This chain joins TRBV6-1 and TRBJ2-7; 8 positions match TRBD2. Germline assignment: CDR1 MNHNS and CDR2 SASEGT. Germline trimming cut 5 bases from V and 7 bases from J; bases unmatched to any gene: 22. The CDR3 spans 18 residues. The CDR3 region has the DNA TGTGCCAGCAGTAAACGAACCCCCGGGACTAGGGCACGCGATGAGCAGTACTTC. It is translated as CASSKRTPGTRARDEQYF.

This clonotype was counted only a few times. The chain employs TRBV7-2 and TRBJ2-1; TRBD2 matches 13 bases. The germline V gene has CDR1 SGHTA and CDR2 FQGNSA. Unmatched junction bases numbered 6, after V lost 4 bases and J lost 0 bases. The CDR3 runs to 18 residues. CDR3 DNA: TGTGCCAGCAGCTCCGGACTAGCGGGGGCGAGCTCCTACAATGAGCAGTTCTTC. Encoded protein: CASSSGLAGASSYNEQFF.

This clonotype was recorded a few times. CDR3 sequence (DNA): TGTGCCAGCAGTAAACCAGGGACAGCAGATACGCAGTATTTT. Its translation is CASSKPGTADTQYF. The rearrangement joins TRBV27 to TRBJ2-3; 7 bases are shared with TRBD1. Germline V gene sequence: CDR1 MNHEY, CDR2 SMNVEV (reference sequence). Losses at the gene ends were 5 bases for V and 4 bases for J; bases not matched to a gene: 6. The CDR3 is 14 residues long.

The chain carries TRBV2 and TRBJ2-3; TRBD1 agrees at 9 bases. The germline V gene has CDR1 SNHLY and CDR2 FYNNEI. Trimming cost V 6 bases and J 2 bases; bases outside gene matches: 9. This CDR3 comprises 16 residues. The CDR3 sequence: CASSNSRDRVTDTQYF. CDR3 sequence (DNA): TGTGCCAGCAGCAACTCCCGGGACAGGGTCACAGATACGCAGTATTTT.

This clonotype was counted only a few times. The rearrangement links TRBV5-1 to TRBJ2-2; tentatively, D is TRBD1 (6 bases). This CDR3 contains 15 residues. Trimming removed 4 bases at V and 3 bases at J, with 13 bases between. Per germline, CDR1 SGHRS and CDR2 YFSETQ. In DNA, the CDR3 is TGCGCCAGCAGCCCTCTACAGGGTCACACCGGGGAGCTGTTTTTT. This gives the protein CASSPLQGHTGELFF.

The chain links TRBV20-1 to TRBJ1-2; 8 nucleotides align to TRBD1. Per the germline V gene, CDR1 is DFQATT and CDR2 is SNEGSKA (reference sequence). CDR3 size: 14 residues. J was trimmed by 2 bases and V by 3 bases; bases with no gene match: 5. The CDR3 DNA follows: TGCAGTGCTAGTGAGACAGGGGCCAACTATGGCTACACCTTC. Its protein product is CSASETGANYGYTF.

This clonotype occurred a few times. The rearrangement joins TRBV6-2 or TRBV6-3 to TRBJ2-7; 7 bases align to TRBD1. The germline CDR1 and CDR2 sequences are MNHEY and SVGEGT. CDR3 length: 15 residues. J lost 1 base, V lost 4 bases, and 7 bases had no gene match. As DNA, the CDR3 is TGTGCCAGCAGTTGGGGGACAGTGGGTTCCTACGAGCAGTACTTC. It specifies CASSWGTVGSYEQYF.

This clonotype was seen only a few times. V is TRBV30 and J is TRBJ2-1; D is unclear. Germline CDR1 reads GTSNPN; CDR2 reads SVGIG (reference sequence). Trimming shortened V by 2 bases and J by 6 bases, and 14 bases separated the two germline ends. CDR3 length: 14 amino acids. The CDR3 DNA reads as TGTGCCTGGAGTTACCACATCCTCGGCAATGAGCAGTTCTTC. Its translation is CAWSYHILGNEQFF.